The T cell receptor (beta chain) under discussion was sequenced for a study of blood T cells in healthy people across ages. Study outcomes and limitations: Using unsorted PBMCs precluded a conclusive naive versus antigen-experienced comparison. While age rose, TCR beta diversity per million T cells dropped in a roughly linear way. The study lacked donor CMV status, which possibly confounded expanded clonotype changes.

Primed by a sample-barcoded 5' primer and a J-beta primer mix, a second PCR proceeded for about 7 to 12 cycles. A 12-random-nucleotide template-switch adaptor tagged each cDNA molecule. TCRdb reanalysed the 5' RACE reads using MiXCR and keeps one entry per CDR3 protein. The sample carries under 1 million distinct CDR3 sequences, approximately 48% recorded once. CDR1 and CDR2 from the germline V gene are SGHNT and YENEEA. The CDR3 has 16 residues. Comments on this clonotype: As yet, its antigen is unknown.

The rearrangement links TRBV11-3 to TRBJ2-1, with D unresolved. The J call may be mistaken, given a closer DNA end match to TRBJ2-7. Sequenced input: blood. The TCR was taken from a man aged 60 to 69 in good health. The CDR3 loop is CASSLNFGGSYNEQYF. Written as DNA, the CDR3 is TGTGCCAGCAGCTTAAACTTTGGTGGTTCCTACAATGAGCAGTACTTC.